Each of the 3 T cell receptor beta chains below was sequenced from the same sample in a study of blood T cells in healthy people across ages. Together with a sample-barcoded 5' primer, a J-beta primer mix was included in a second PCR lasting about 7 to 12 cycles. TCRdb reprocessed the 5' RACE reads via MiXCR and lists one record per CDR3 protein. This repertoire shows approximately 1,000,000 distinct CDR3 sequences, less than 50% found once; its top ten account for 15% to 20%. The specimen sequenced was blood. Receptors originate from a woman aged 60 to 75 in good health.

The chain links TRBV20-1 to TRBJ2-7, with no clear D. The DNA end is more similar to TRBJ2-5, so the J call may be wrong. This CDR3 has 11 residues. Germline V CDR1 and CDR2: DFQATT, SNEGSKA (reference sequence). Here the CDR3 DNA reads TGCGGTGTCCGGTTCGGGGAGACCCAGTACTTC. Translation gives CGVRFGETQYF.

The rearrangement links TRBV29-1 to TRBJ2-1; 7 bases fit TRBD2. The J call may be mistaken, given a closer DNA end match to TRBJ2-7. CDR3 size: 16 residues. Germline loops: CDR1 SQVTM, CDR2 ANQGSEA. The CDR3, as DNA: TGCAGCGTCGCCGCTATAGCGGGTGGCGAATCCAATGAGCAGTACTTC. Translation gives CSVAAIAGGESNEQYF.

The rearrangement uses TRBV27 and TRBJ2-1, with 7 bases that match TRBD2. Germline V gene data show CDR1 as MNHEY and CDR2 as SMNVEV (reference sequence). The CDR3 loop spans 14 amino acids. The ends lost 5 bases at V and 8 bases at J; junction bases unmatched: 9. The CDR3 is CASSVGKGGDEQFF. CDR3 in DNA: TGTGCCAGCAGTGTGGGGAAGGGAGGGGATGAGCAGTTCTTC.